Sequencing of this TCR beta chain was carried out in a study of OX40 agonist ivuxolimab in advanced cancers. The CDR3 spans 15 residues. Germline CDR1 is SGDLS and CDR2 is YYNGEE. V lost 3 bases and J lost 5, with 14 bases in between. With regard to this clone: As yet, its antigen is unknown.

The assay was immunoSEQ multiplex PCR, and TCRdb's table has in-frame clones only and misses some. The sample includes tens of thousands of clones, about 90% seen only once; the top ten take about 0.35%. The study's findings and limits: The study did not work out the antigen specificity of the expanded peripheral T cells.

This clonotype was sampled from an adult with an advanced solid tumor such as melanoma, head and neck, liver or kidney cancer. The rearrangement joins TRBV9 to TRBJ1-4, with D tentatively TRBD1 (5 bases). Sample: CD4+ or CD8+ T cells sorted from blood, taken in a trial of the OX40 agonist ivuxolimab. The chain's CDR3 is CASSGRRGKNEKLFF. Written as DNA, the CDR3 is TGTGCCAGCAGCGGCCGTAGGGGTAAAAATGAAAAACTGTTTTTT.